The 21 T cell receptor beta chains below were found in one sample sequenced in a study of radiation and T cells in renal cell carcinoma. Time point specified: blood 4 weeks post-SBRT, at nephrectomy. Treatment of the sample: 15 Gy SBRT to primary tumor, nephrectomy 4 weeks later. Profiled with immunoSEQ multiplex PCR; TCRdb holds only in-frame clones, not every one. The table lists about 150,000 clones, 86% of them singletons, with around a sixth in the top ten. The sequenced sample was blood, obtained from a patient whose treatment included radiotherapy and nephrectomy. These receptor sequences come from a woman in her forties or fifties with renal cell carcinoma.

As to this clone: At one end, the junction sequence differs from germline, possibly due to a read error. The chain is built from TRBV10-3 and TRBJ1-5; no reliable D call. Germline lookup yields CDR1 ENHRY and CDR2 SYGVKD. The CDR3 consists of 12 residues. The CDR3 region is CASSEGNQPQHF. Here the CDR3 DNA reads TGTGCCAGCAGTGAAGGGAATCAGCCCCAGCATTTT.

This sequence joins TRBV5-8 and TRBJ1-4; maybe TRBD1 (5 bases). Germline values: CDR1 SGHTS, CDR2 YDEGEE. The CDR3 is made up of 14 amino acids. Trimming pared 5 bases from V and 4 bases from J, leaving 12 bases between. This chain's CDR3 is CASSRGVNNEKLFF. The CDR3 region has the DNA TGTGCCAGCAGTCGGGGGGTGAATAATGAAAAACTGTTTTTT. Full variable domain (outside the CDR3, taken from reference TRBV5-8 and TRBJ1-4): EAGVTQSPTHLIKTRGQQATLRCSPISGHTSVYWYQQALGLGLQFLLWYDEGEERNRGNFPPRFSGRQFPNYSSELNVNALELEDSALYLCASSRGVNNEKLFFGSGTQLSVL.

J is TRBJ1-3 and V is TRBV6-5; tentative D call: TRBD1 (6 bases). Germline CDR1 is MNHEY and CDR2 is SVGAGI. V was cut by 0 bases and J by 8 bases, with 8 bases left in between. This CDR3 comprises 13 residues. In DNA, the CDR3 is TGTGCCAGCAGTTACTCGACAGGTGACACCATATATTTT. Amino acid sequence: CASSYSTGDTIYF.

In this sample, this clone turned up a few times. This chain joins TRBV11-2 and TRBJ2-4; no definite D call. The CDR3 has 12 residues. CDR1 SGHAT and CDR2 FQNNGV come from the germline V gene. Trimming took off 2 bases at V and 6 bases at J, with 5 bases between the two ends. The CDR3 coding sequence is TGTGCCAGCAGCTTAACCGGAAACATTCAGTACTTC. Protein product: CASSLTGNIQYF. Combining the CDR3 with reference TRBV11-2 and TRBJ2-4 gives the whole variable domain EAGVAQSPRYKIIEKRQSVAFWCNPISGHATLYWYQQILGQGPKLLIQFQNNGVVDDSQLPKDRFSAERLKGVDSTLKIQPAKLEDSAVYLCASSLTGNIQYFGAGTRLSVL.

The chain carries TRBV19 and TRBJ2-3; D possibly corresponds to TRBD1 (6 bases). CDR3 length: 13 residues. Germline assignment: CDR1 LNHDA and CDR2 SQIVND (reference sequence). Trimming shortened V by 7 bases and J by 1 base, and 9 bases separated the two germline ends. CDR3 region: CASKEGGTDTQYF. The CDR3 DNA follows: TGTGCCAGTAAAGAGGGGGGCACAGATACGCAGTATTTT.

This chain joins TRBV7-2 and TRBJ2-2; TRBD1 aligns across 7 bases. Germline V gene lookup returns CDR1 SGHTA and CDR2 FQGNSA. V was clipped by 5 bases and J by 5 bases; unmatched bases: 11. This CDR3 is 16 amino acids long. The CDR3 reads CASSTDRAIRTGELFF. The CDR3 coding sequence is TGTGCCAGCAGCACCGACAGGGCTATTAGAACCGGGGAGCTGTTTTTT.

This chain links TRBV5-1 with TRBJ2-2; D not resolved. CDR1 and CDR2 from the germline V gene are SGHRS and YFSETQ. Trimming stripped 1 base from V and 3 bases from J, with 7 bases between. This CDR3 has 14 amino acids. The CDR3 DNA follows: TGCGCCAGCAGCTTGAACAGCGACACCGGGGAGCTGTTTTTT. Translation: CASSLNSDTGELFF. The full variable domain, its missing parts supplied by reference TRBV5-1 and TRBJ2-2, is KAGVTQTPRYLIKTRGQQVTLSCSPISGHRSVSWYQQTPGQGLQFLFEYFSETQRNKGNFPGRFSGRQFSNSRSEMNVSTLELGDSALYLCASSLNSDTGELFFGEGSRLTVL.

This rearrangement joins TRBV15 to TRBJ2-7, with TRBD1 matching 7 bases. V shed 7 bases, J shed 7 bases, and the junction held 13 bases outside the gene matches. Germline values: CDR1 LNHNV, CDR2 YYDKDF (reference sequence). The CDR3 length is 14 residues. The DNA for the CDR3 is TGTGCCACCAAACAGGACAGGTCCCTGGGGGAGCAGTACTTC. Its translation: CATKQDRSLGEQYF. The full variable domain, with the rest looked up from reference TRBV15 and TRBJ2-7, is DAMVIQNPRYQVTQFGKPVTLSCSQTLNHNVMYWYQQKSSQAPKLLFHYYDKDFNNEADTPDNFQSRRPNTSFCFLDIRSPGLGDTAMYLCATKQDRSLGEQYFGPGTRLTVT.

This sequence joins TRBV4-2 and TRBJ1-1; TRBD1 matches 10 bases. The CDR3 runs 17 residues. The germline CDR1 and CDR2 sequences are LGHNA and YNFKEQ. The V gene end was trimmed by 5 bases and the J gene end by 2 bases; junction bases not matched to a gene: 11. The chain's CDR3 is CASSEGQGEIFNTEAFF. The CDR3 DNA reads TGTGCCAGCAGCGAAGGACAGGGGGAGATTTTTAACACTGAAGCTTTCTTT.

V gene TRBV4-2 combines with J gene TRBJ2-3; possibly TRBD1 for D (6 bases). The CDR3 runs to 16 residues. V was trimmed by 3 bases and J by 2 bases, leaving 15 bases between them. Germline lookup yields CDR1 LGHNA and CDR2 YNFKEQ. The CDR3 region is CASSQLTQGSTDTQYF. The CDR3 DNA sequence: TGTGCCAGCAGCCAGCTCACCCAGGGGTCCACAGATACGCAGTATTTT.

The sample holds a few counts of this clone. Other DNA sequences within the sample encode an identical CDR3. This rearrangement joins TRBV5-1 to TRBJ2-5; 7 bases align to TRBD1. V lost 0 bases to trimming and J lost 1 base; unmatched junction nucleotides: 0. Germline V lookup: CDR1 SGHRS, CDR2 YFSETQ. This CDR3 has 14 residues. CDR3 nucleotides: TGCGCCAGCAGCTTGGGACAGGGCCAAGAGACCCAGTACTTC. It yields the protein CASSLGQGQETQYF.

This clone was recorded only once. CDR3 bases: TGTGCCAGCAGCTATAGGACTGAAACCTACGAGCAGTACTTC. This gives the protein CASSYRTETYEQYF. This chain uses TRBV7-9 with TRBJ2-7, with D maybe TRBD2 (5 bases). Trimming removed 4 bases from V and 2 bases from J, with 12 bases in between. This CDR3 is built from 14 residues. From germline, CDR1 is SEHNR and CDR2 FQNEAQ (reference sequence).

The rearrangement uses TRBV9 and TRBJ1-4; 8 nucleotides agree with TRBD1. J was trimmed by 6 bases and V by 5 bases; bases with no gene match: 3. This CDR3 has 13 residues. Germline V gene sequence: CDR1 SGDLS, CDR2 YYNGEE. The CDR3 sequence is CASSMTGDEKLFF. The CDR3 DNA sequence: TGTGCCAGCAGTATGACAGGGGATGAAAAACTGTTTTTT.

This chain uses TRBV9 with TRBJ2-7, with 8 positions matching TRBD2. CDR1 is SGDLS, CDR2 YYNGEE, per germline. V shed 0 bases, J shed 0 bases, and the junction held 5 bases outside the gene matches. CDR3 length: 16 amino acids. CDR3 sequence: CASSVAASGLSYEQYF. The CDR3 DNA reads as TGTGCCAGCAGCGTAGCCGCTAGCGGGCTCTCCTACGAGCAGTACTTC. The full variable domain, with the rest looked up from reference TRBV9 and TRBJ2-7, is DSGVTQTPKHLITATGQRVTLRCSPRSGDLSVYWYQQSLDQGLQFLIQYYNGEERAKGNILERFSAQQFPDLHSELNLSSLELGDSALYFCASSVAASGLSYEQYFGPGTRLTVT.

The chain carries TRBV18 and TRBJ1-2, with D unclear. CDR1 is KGHSH and CDR2 is LQKENI in the germline V gene. Deletions cut 0 bases from V and 7 bases from J, with 18 bases between. This CDR3 contains 16 residues. The CDR3 nucleotides are TGTGCCAGCTCACCACCGGGTAGTCCGGGTCCTCGTGGCTACACCTTC. This sequence encodes CASSPPGSPGPRGYTF.

The chain employs TRBV27 and TRBJ1-1; 12 positions match TRBD1. The CDR3 loop spans 17 amino acids. The V gene end was trimmed by 5 bases and the J gene end by 2 bases; junction bases not matched to a gene: 9. Germline V gene data show CDR1 as MNHEY and CDR2 as SMNVEV (reference sequence). The CDR3 spells CASSEPGTGGRNTEAFF. The CDR3 nucleotides are TGTGCCAGCAGTGAACCTGGGACAGGGGGCCGAAACACTGAAGCTTTCTTT.

CDR3 sequence reads: CASSLDTPGQGEAFF. Written as DNA, the CDR3 is TGTGCCAGCAGCTTAGACACCCCGGGACAGGGCGAAGCTTTCTTT. The chain combines TRBV7-8 with TRBJ1-1; 9 bases match TRBD1. V dropped 1 base and J dropped 8; count of bases not matched to a gene: 8. Germline assignment: CDR1 SGHVS and CDR2 FQNEAQ. The CDR3 runs to 15 residues.

V usage is TRBV5-1 and J usage is TRBJ2-2; no clear D gene. With 1 base removed from V and 3 bases from J, the gap between germline ends came to 10 bases. In germline, CDR1 is SGHRS, CDR2 YFSETQ. This CDR3 has 15 residues. CDR3 in DNA: TGCGCCAGCAGCTTGACTGCTGGGGACACCGGGGAGCTGTTTTTT. Translating gives CASSLTAGDTGELFF.

The gene calls are TRBV7-9 and TRBJ1-4, with no clear D. Looked up from germline, CDR1 is SEHNR and CDR2 is FQNEAQ (reference sequence). The CDR3 sequence is 15 residues long. V was pared by 5 bases and J by 7 bases, with 17 bases between. This chain's CDR3 is CASSPRSGRGEKLFF. The CDR3 nucleotides are TGTGCCAGCAGCCCCCGCTCCGGCCGGGGTGAAAAACTGTTTTTT.

The rearrangement joins TRBV15 to TRBJ1-2; possible D gene TRBD1, 5 bases. This CDR3 has 13 residues. The V end lost 5 bases, the J end lost 1 base, and 8 bases lay between the germline ends. Germline V lookup: CDR1 LNHNV, CDR2 YYDKDF (reference sequence). The CDR3 loop is CATSGGGNYGYTF. CDR3 nucleotides: TGTGCCACCAGCGGCGGGGGTAACTATGGCTACACCTTC. Full variable domain (rest looked up from reference TRBV15 and TRBJ1-2): DAMVIQNPRYQVTQFGKPVTLSCSQTLNHNVMYWYQQKSSQAPKLLFHYYDKDFNNEADTPDNFQSRRPNTSFCFLDIRSPGLGDTAMYLCATSGGGNYGYTFGSGTRLTVV.

J is TRBJ1-1 and V is TRBV19; the D gene is possibly TRBD1 (5 bases). V was pared by 5 bases and J by 6 bases, with 13 bases between. The germline V gene has CDR1 LNHDA and CDR2 SQIVND (reference sequence). CDR3 length: 13 amino acids. CDR3 sequence (DNA): TGTGCCAGTAGTCCCCAGGGTAGAGCTGAAGCTTTCTTT. This translates into CASSPQGRAEAFF. The whole variable domain, remainder taken from reference TRBV19 and TRBJ1-1, is DGGITQSPKYLFRKEGQNVTLSCEQNLNHDAMYWYRQDPGQGLRLIYYSQIVNDFQKGDIAEGYSVSREKKESFPLTVTSAQKNPTAFYLCASSPQGRAEAFFGQGTRLTVV.